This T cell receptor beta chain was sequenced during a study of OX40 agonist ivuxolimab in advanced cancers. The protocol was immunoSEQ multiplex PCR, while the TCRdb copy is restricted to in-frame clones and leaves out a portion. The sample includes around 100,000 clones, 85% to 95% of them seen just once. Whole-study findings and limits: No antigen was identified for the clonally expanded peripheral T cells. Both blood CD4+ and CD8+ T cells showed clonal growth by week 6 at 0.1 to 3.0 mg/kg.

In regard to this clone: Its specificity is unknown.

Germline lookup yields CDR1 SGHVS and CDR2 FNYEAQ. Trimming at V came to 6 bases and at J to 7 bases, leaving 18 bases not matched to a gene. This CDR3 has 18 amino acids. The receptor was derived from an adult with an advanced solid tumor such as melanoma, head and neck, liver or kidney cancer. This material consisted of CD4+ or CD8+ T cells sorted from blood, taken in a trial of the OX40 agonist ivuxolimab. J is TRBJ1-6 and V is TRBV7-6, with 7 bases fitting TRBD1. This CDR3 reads CASRGGDSRGKINSPLHF. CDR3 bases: TGTGCCAGCAGGGGCGGGGACAGCCGAGGCAAGATCAATTCACCCCTCCACTTT.